Each of the 20 T cell receptor beta chains below was sequenced from the same sample in a study of T cells after yellow fever vaccination. MiXCR, applied by TCRdb to the 5' RACE reads, yields one record per CDR3 protein. The data hold 620,000 or so distinct CDR3 sequences, with around 12% observed a single time. Sequenced here: PBMCs, sampled on the day of the yellow fever booster vaccination. These TCRs come from a man between 25 and 39 years old who received the YFV17D yellow fever vaccine.

This clonotype came up a few times. The chain couples TRBV4-3 to TRBJ2-6; 10 bases map to TRBD1. V was clipped by 3 bases and J by 2 bases; unmatched bases: 4. The CDR3 contains 17 residues. Germline CDR1 is LGHNA and CDR2 is YSLEER. CDR3: CASSQGQGTAGANVLTF. The CDR3, as DNA: TGCGCCAGCAGCCAGGGACAGGGGACAGCTGGGGCCAACGTCCTGACTTTC.

The J gene is TRBJ2-7, the V gene TRBV5-1; maybe TRBD2 (6 bases). The germline CDR1 and CDR2 sequences are SGHRS and YFSETQ. The CDR3 runs 19 residues. The V end lost 5 bases, the J end lost 5 bases, and 32 bases lay between the germline ends. CDR3 nucleotides: TGCGCCAGCAGTCCCAGACGGGGGACGGGAGATATCTTATTCCACGAGCAGTACTTC. Its translation: CASSPRRGTGDILFHEQYF.

This clonotype was detected only a few times. The rearrangement uses TRBV19 and TRBJ1-5; 7 nucleotides line up with TRBD1. The V gene's germline CDR1 is LNHDA and CDR2 SQIVND (reference sequence). This CDR3 region has 14 residues. V shed 9 bases, J shed 2 bases, and the junction held 7 bases outside the gene matches. As DNA, the CDR3 is TGTGCCAGCAGAACAGGGGCAGGCAATCAGCCCCAGCATTTT. Protein: CASRTGAGNQPQHF.

In its sample, this clonotype was seen many times. The chain combines TRBV3-1 with TRBJ2-2; D gene uncertain. The germline V and J ends were trimmed by 4 bases and 9 bases, with 9 bases remaining between them. Germline V gene sequence: CDR1 LGHDT, CDR2 YNNKEL (reference sequence). The CDR3 length is 12 residues. The CDR3 nucleotides are TGTGCCAGCAGCCCTCTTAATAGGGAGCTGTTTTTT. It codes for CASSPLNRELFF. Variable domain in full (rest from reference TRBV3-1 and TRBJ2-2): DTAVSQTPKYLVTQMGNDKSIKCEQNLGHDTMYWYKQDSKKFLKIMFSYNNKELIINETVPNRFSPKSPDKAHLNLHINSLELGDSAVYFCASSPLNRELFFGEGSRLTVL.

This clonotype occurred many times. The chain carries TRBV12-3 or TRBV12-4 and TRBJ2-5, with TRBD2 as a possible D gene (6 bases). CDR3 length equals 14 residues. Trimming left V 5 bases short and J 3 bases short, with 13 bases between. As DNA, the CDR3 is TGTGCCAGCAGTCTGGTTCGGGGGAAAGAGACCCAGTACTTC. Its protein product is CASSLVRGKETQYF.

This clonotype has only a few counts. The CDR3: CASSKEQGWETQYF. CDR3 nucleotide sequence: TGTGCCAGCAGCAAAGAACAGGGGTGGGAGACCCAGTACTTC. The rearrangement links TRBV7-2 to TRBJ2-5, with TRBD1 identical over 7 bases. J lost 5 bases, V lost 5 bases, and 8 bases had no gene match. Germline CDR1 and CDR2: SGHTA and FQGNSA. CDR3 length: 14 amino acids.

This clonotype showed up just a few times. This chain uses TRBV12-3 or TRBV12-4 with TRBJ1-2, with 7 bases identical to TRBD1. The CDR3 length is 12 residues. Germline trimming cut 6 bases from V and 8 bases from J; bases unmatched to any gene: 6. CDR3 DNA: TGTGCCAGCAGGCAGGGGGGCCGAGGCTACACCTTC. Its protein is CASRQGGRGYTF.

This clonotype was counted a few times. This chain links TRBV27 with TRBJ1-2, with D possibly TRBD1 on 5 matching bases. CDR1 is MNHEY and CDR2 is SMNVEV in the germline V gene (reference sequence). CDR3 length: 16 residues. V lost 4 bases, J lost 6 bases, and 21 bases lay in between. For the CDR3, the DNA is TGTGCCAGCAGTTCGAGGGGCTGGGGGTTACAGGATGGCTACACCTTC. Protein sequence: CASSSRGWGLQDGYTF.

There are a few counts of this clonotype. The chain is built from TRBV27 and TRBJ2-4; TRBD1 is a possible D gene (6 bases). There are 14 residues in the CDR3. With 6 bases removed from V and 5 bases from J, the gap between germline ends came to 14 bases. Germline V gene lookup returns CDR1 MNHEY and CDR2 SMNVEV (reference sequence). The CDR3 nucleotides are TGTGCCAGCAGCACCTCGGACAGACAAAACATTCAGTACTTC. Translating gives CASSTSDRQNIQYF.

V gene TRBV6-2 or TRBV6-3 combines with J gene TRBJ2-1; D may match TRBD1 or TRBD2 (5 bases each). The CDR3 sequence is 16 residues long. Germline V gene sequence: CDR1 MNHEY, CDR2 SVGEGT. V was trimmed by 0 bases and J by 10 bases, leaving 19 bases between them. The CDR3 protein is CASSYSARLLGDEQFF. CDR3 sequence (DNA): TGTGCCAGCAGTTACTCGGCCCGATTACTGGGGGACGAGCAGTTCTTC.

This clonotype was seen only a few times. The chain combines TRBV5-5 with TRBJ2-7; possible D gene TRBD2, 5 bases. The length of the CDR3 is 13 residues. Germline V CDR1 and CDR2: SGHKS, YYEKEE (reference sequence). V was trimmed by 4 bases and J by 6 bases, leaving 14 bases between them. The chain's CDR3 is CASSPVLGGEQYF. CDR3 bases: TGTGCCAGCAGCCCGGTACTAGGAGGCGAGCAGTACTTC.

Remarks on this clonotype: An end of the junction differs from the germline gene, which may be a read error. The rearrangement joins TRBV7-7 to TRBJ2-2; 7 bases align to TRBD1. CDR3 length equals 18 residues. Germline CDR1 is SSHAT and CDR2 is FNYEAQ (reference sequence). CDR3 nucleotides: TGTGCTAGCAGCTCCGGGTCCGGAGACAGGGCGAACACCGGGGAGCTGTTTTTT. Amino acids: CASSSGSGDRANTGELFF.

V gene TRBV7-2 combines with J gene TRBJ2-7, with 12 bases that match TRBD2. V shed 4 bases, J shed 2 bases, and the junction held 9 bases outside the gene matches. The CDR3 length is 17 residues. In germline, CDR1 is SGHTA, CDR2 FQGNSA. The CDR3: CASSYASGRAGTYEQYF. The DNA for the CDR3 is TGTGCCAGCAGCTATGCTAGCGGGAGGGCCGGAACCTACGAGCAGTACTTC.

The J gene is TRBJ1-3, the V gene TRBV7-9; TRBD1 matches at 7 bases. The germline CDR1 and CDR2 sequences are SEHNR and FQNEAQ (reference sequence). The trim removed 5 bases at V and 4 bases at J, leaving 5 bases unmatched. CDR3 length equals 14 residues. The CDR3 protein is CASSHTGDGNTIYF. The DNA for the CDR3 is TGTGCCAGCAGCCATACAGGGGACGGAAACACCATATATTTT.

The rearrangement links TRBV28 to TRBJ2-5; D call uncertain. Germline V gene data show CDR1 as MDHEN and CDR2 as SYDVKM. The length of the CDR3 is 14 residues. V lost 3 bases and J lost 1, with 9 bases in between. CDR3 DNA sequence: TGTGCCAGCAGTTTGTCCCCAGCCCAAGAGACCCAGTACTTC. Protein sequence: CASSLSPAQETQYF. Looking up the rest from reference TRBV28 and TRBJ2-5 gives the full variable domain: DVKVTQSSRYLVKRTGEKVFLECVQDMDHENMFWYRQDPGLGLRLIYFSYDVKMKEKGDIPEGYSVSREKKERFSLILESASTNQTSMYLCASSLSPAQETQYFGPGTRLLVL.

The rearrangement joins TRBV20-1 to TRBJ2-7; D is undetermined. V shed 3 bases and J shed 7 bases, with 10 bases lying between them. The germline V gene encodes CDR1 DFQATT and CDR2 SNEGSKA (reference sequence). This CDR3 is built from 11 residues. As DNA, the CDR3 is TGCAGTGCTAGCGAACTGGAGGAGCAGTACTTC. Protein: CSASELEEQYF.

The genes are TRBV20-1 and TRBJ2-1; 9 bases map to TRBD2. This CDR3 contains 14 residues. The trim removed 5 bases at V and 2 bases at J, leaving 4 bases unmatched. Germline loops: CDR1 DFQATT, CDR2 SNEGSKA (reference sequence). CDR3 region: CSAGIAGAYNEQFF. CDR3 DNA: TGCAGTGCTGGAATAGCGGGGGCCTACAATGAGCAGTTCTTC.

The rearrangement uses TRBV12-3 or TRBV12-4 and TRBJ2-1; 12 positions agree with TRBD2. V shed 5 bases and J 8 bases; nucleotides not matched to a gene: 10. This CDR3 is 16 amino acids long. The CDR3 nucleotides read TGTGCCAGCAGTCCCCTGCGACTAGCGGGAGACCATGAGCAGTTCTTC. This codes for CASSPLRLAGDHEQFF.

The CDR3 loop reads CASSFEREGYEQYF. CDR3 coding DNA: TGTGCCAGCAGTTTTGAGCGGGAGGGCTACGAGCAGTACTTC. The V gene is TRBV27, the J gene TRBJ2-7; 10 nucleotides match TRBD2. Germline V gene lookup returns CDR1 MNHEY and CDR2 SMNVEV (reference sequence). Losses at the gene ends were 3 bases for V and 3 bases for J; bases not matched to a gene: 2. This CDR3 is built from 14 residues.

The CDR3 DNA sequence: TGTGCCAGCAATGCCCCCGGGGAAGCTTTCTTT. Protein: CASNAPGEAFF. The genes are TRBV2 and TRBJ1-1; no clear D. V lost 7 bases to trimming and J lost 8 bases, with 11 bases between them. The V gene's germline CDR1 is SNHLY and CDR2 FYNNEI. This CDR3 region has 11 residues.